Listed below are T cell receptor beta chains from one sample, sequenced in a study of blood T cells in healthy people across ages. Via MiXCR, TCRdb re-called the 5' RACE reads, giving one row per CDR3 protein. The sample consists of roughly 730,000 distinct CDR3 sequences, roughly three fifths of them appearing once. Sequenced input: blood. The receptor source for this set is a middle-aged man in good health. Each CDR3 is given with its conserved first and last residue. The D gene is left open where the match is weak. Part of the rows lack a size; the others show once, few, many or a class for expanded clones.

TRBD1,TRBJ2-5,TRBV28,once,TGTGCCAGCAGTTTTCTGTTGGACAGGTATCACGTTCGAACTAGAGAGAAGCAAGAGACCCAGTACTTC,CASSFLLDRYHVRTREKQETQYF
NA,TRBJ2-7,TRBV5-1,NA,TGCGCCAGCACTTGGGGGGACGGCGAGCAGTACTTC,CASTWGDGEQYF
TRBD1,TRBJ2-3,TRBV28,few,TGTGCCAGCAGTTTGGGGACAGGGCCCACAGATACGCAGTATTTT,CASSLGTGPTDTQYF
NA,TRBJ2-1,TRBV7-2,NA,TGTGCCAGCAGCTTAGTGGCGGGGCCCGGGGGTGATGAGCGGTTCTTC,CASSLVAGPGGDERFF
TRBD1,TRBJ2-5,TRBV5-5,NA,TGTGCCAGCAGCTTGGTTGACAGGGCGGAGACCCAGTACTTC,CASSLVDRAETQYF
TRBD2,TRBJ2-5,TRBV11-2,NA,TGTGCCAGCAGCTTATACCCCCAGCGGGAGGGAGAGACCCAGTACTTC,CASSLYPQREGETQYF
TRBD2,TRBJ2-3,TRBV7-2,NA,TGTGCCAGCGATAGCGGGTTAACAGATACGCAGTATTTT,CASDSGLTDTQYF
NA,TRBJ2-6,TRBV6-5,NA,TGTGCCAGCAGTTACCTAAACGTCCTGACTTTC,CASSYLNVLTF
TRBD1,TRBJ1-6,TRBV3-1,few,TGTGCCAGCAGCCAAACAGGGGCTTATAATTCACCCCTCCACTTT,CASSQTGAYNSPLHF
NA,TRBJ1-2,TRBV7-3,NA,TGTGCCAGCATCTTAAACAGTCGCGGCTACACCTTC,CASILNSRGYTF
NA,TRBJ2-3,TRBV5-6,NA,TGTGCCAGCAGATCCCGCCTGGATACGCAGTATTTT,CASRSRLDTQYF
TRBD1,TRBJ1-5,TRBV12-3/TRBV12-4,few,TGTGCCAGCAGTTTATTCAGGGGGACTGATCAGCCCCAGCATTTT,CASSLFRGTDQPQHF
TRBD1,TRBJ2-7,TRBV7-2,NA,TGTGCCAGCAGCTCATTGACAGGGATCACCTACGAGCAGTACTTC,CASSSLTGITYEQYF
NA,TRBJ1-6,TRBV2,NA,TGTGCCAGCAGTGGGGTCAGAGGCCAATCACCCCTCCACTTT,CASSGVRGQSPLHF
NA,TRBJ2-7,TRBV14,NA,TGTGCCAGCAGCCCTCGACAGGACCGCTTCTACGAGCAGTACTTC,CASSPRQDRFYEQYF
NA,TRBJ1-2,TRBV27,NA,TGTGCCAGCAGTGCAGGGCGGGTCGCAGTTGGTAACTATGGCTACACCTTC,CASSAGRVAVGNYGYTF
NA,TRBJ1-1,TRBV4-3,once,TGCGCCAGCAGCCAACGAGGGATAGCTGAAGCTTTCTTT,CASSQRGIAEAFF
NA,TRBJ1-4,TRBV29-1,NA,TGCAGCGTTGCTCCGGACTACCCCCTTAATGAAAAACTGTTTTTT,CSVAPDYPLNEKLFF
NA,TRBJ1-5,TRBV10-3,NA,TGTGCCATCAGGGAGACGGTCGCTGTACAGCCCCAGCATTTT,CAIRETVAVQPQHF
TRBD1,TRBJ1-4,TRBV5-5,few,TGTGCCAGCAGCTCCCAGGGGGTGCGGGAAAAACTGTTTTTT,CASSSQGVREKLFF
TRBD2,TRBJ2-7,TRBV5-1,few,TGCGCCAGCAGCTTGTCTAGCGGGATGGATCCCTACGAGCAGTACTTC,CASSLSSGMDPYEQYF
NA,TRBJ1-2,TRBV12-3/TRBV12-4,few,TGTGCCAGCAGTTTAGGCAGGGATAATCATAACTATGGCTACACCTTC,CASSLGRDNHNYGYTF
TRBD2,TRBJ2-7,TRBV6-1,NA,TGTGCCAGCAGTGAATTGGGGACTAGCTCCTACGAGCAGTACTTC,CASSELGTSSYEQYF
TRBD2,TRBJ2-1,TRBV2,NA,TGTGCCACCCTACTAGCGGGGGGTCATAATGAGCAGTTCTTC,CATLLAGGHNEQFF
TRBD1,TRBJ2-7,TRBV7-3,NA,TGTGCCAGCAGCTTAACGGGGACAGGGCTGTACGAGCAGTACTTC,CASSLTGTGLYEQYF
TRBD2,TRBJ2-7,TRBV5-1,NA,TGCGCCAGCAGCCCCGACACTAGCGGGACTTACGAGCAGTACTTC,CASSPDTSGTYEQYF
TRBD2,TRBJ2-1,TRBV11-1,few,TGTGCCAGCAGCTCCATAGCGGGAGGGCCCCCTGAGCAGTTCTTC,CASSSIAGGPPEQFF
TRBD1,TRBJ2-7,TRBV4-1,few,TGCGCCAGCAGCCAAGGACAGGGGGTTGACGAGCAGTACTTC,CASSQGQGVDEQYF
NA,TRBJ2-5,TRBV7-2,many,TGTGCCAGCAGCTTAGTGAGAGAGGAGACCCAGTACTTC,CASSLVREETQYF
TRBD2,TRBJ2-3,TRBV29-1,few,TGCAGCGTTGTCCAGACTAGCGGGAAGTACACAGATACGCAGTATTTT,CSVVQTSGKYTDTQYF
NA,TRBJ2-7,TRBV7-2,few,TGTGCCAGCAGCTTGGGCCACCTCCAGCAGTACTTC,CASSLGHLQQYF
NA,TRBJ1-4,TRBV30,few,TGTGCCTGGAGTGTAGACGGGGGTCTTAGGGAAAAACTGTTTTTT,CAWSVDGGLREKLFF
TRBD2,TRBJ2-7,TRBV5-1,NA,TGCGCCAGCAGCTTAGGCGGGAGGGCCGCCTACGAGCAGTACTTC,CASSLGGRAAYEQYF
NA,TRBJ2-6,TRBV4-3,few,TGCGCCAGCAGCCAAGATGAGGTCCTGCGCTCTGGGGCCAACGTCCTGACTTTC,CASSQDEVLRSGANVLTF
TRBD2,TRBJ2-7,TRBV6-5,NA,TGTGCCAGCAGTCGGACTAGCGGGAGTCACGAGCAGTACTTC,CASSRTSGSHEQYF
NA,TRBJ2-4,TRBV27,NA,TGTGCCAGCAGAGCAGGGGACCCCAGGGAGTACTTC,CASRAGDPREYF
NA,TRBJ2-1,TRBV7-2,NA,TGTGCCAGCAGCTTAGCGCTAGCTGCCCGCAATGAGCAGTTCTTC,CASSLALAARNEQFF
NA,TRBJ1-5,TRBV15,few,TGTGCCACCAGCAGAGGAGAGGGGACCCATAGCAATCAGCCCCAGCATTTT,CATSRGEGTHSNQPQHF
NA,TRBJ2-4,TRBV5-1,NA,TGCGCCAGCAGTCGGGCTTCCAAAAACAGTCAGTACTTC,CASSRASKNSQYF
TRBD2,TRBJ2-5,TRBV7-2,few,TGTGCCAGCAGCACGACTAGCATGGGGAGGACCCAGTACTTC,CASSTTSMGRTQYF
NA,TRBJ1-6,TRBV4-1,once,TGCGCCAGCAGCCAAGAATCCATTGATGATTCACCCCCCCACTTT,CASSQESIDDSPPHF
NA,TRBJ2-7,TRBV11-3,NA,TGTGCCAGCAGCTTTCTTGGCGGGAACCACGAGCAGTACTTC,CASSFLGGNHEQYF
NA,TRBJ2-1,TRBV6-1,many,TGTGCCAGCAGGCCTAGTGGCGACGACAAGTTACTGTTCTTC,CASRPSGDDKLLFF
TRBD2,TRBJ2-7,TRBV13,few,TGTGCCAGCAGCTTAGGGGGGACTAGCGCCGCCTACGAGCAGTACTTC,CASSLGGTSAAYEQYF
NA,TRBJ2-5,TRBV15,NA,TGTGCCACCAGCAGAGACAGGGGAGAGACCCAGTACTTC,CATSRDRGETQYF
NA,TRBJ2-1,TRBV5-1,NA,TGCGCCAGCAGCTTGGGGGTGCGGGGTTCCTACAATGAGCAGTTCTTC,CASSLGVRGSYNEQFF
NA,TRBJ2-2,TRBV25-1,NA,TGTGCCAGCAGTGGGATTGATGGGGAAGTCGGGGAGCTGTTTTTT,CASSGIDGEVGELFF
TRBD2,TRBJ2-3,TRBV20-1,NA,TGCAGTGCTAGGAAGACTAGCGGGAGTTGGACAGATACGCAGTATTTT,CSARKTSGSWTDTQYF
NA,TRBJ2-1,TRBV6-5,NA,TGTGCCAGCAGTTACTCGAGGGCAGAGCAGTTCTTC,CASSYSRAEQFF
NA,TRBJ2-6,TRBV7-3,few,TGTGCCAGCAGCTACGGTGGGGCCAACGTCCTGACTTTC,CASSYGGANVLTF
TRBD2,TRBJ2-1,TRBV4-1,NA,TGCGCCAGCAGCCATCCTAGCGGGATAAGCTCAGGGTACAATGAGCAGTTCTTC,CASSHPSGISSGYNEQFF
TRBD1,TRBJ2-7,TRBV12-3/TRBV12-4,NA,TGTGCCAGCAGTCCCAGGACAGGTTTGCAGTACTTC,CASSPRTGLQYF
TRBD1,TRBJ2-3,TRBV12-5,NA,TGTGCCTCGGGACAGGGGGTATCAGATACGCAGTATTTT,CASGQGVSDTQYF
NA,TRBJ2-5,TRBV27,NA,TGTGCCAGCAGTTTATCGACCGGGAGAGGAGAGACCCAGTACTTC,CASSLSTGRGETQYF